The 5 T cell receptor beta chains below all came from one sample that was sequenced in a study of cytomegalovirus exposure and HLA in healthy donors. PCR was performed using 60 Vbeta and 13 Jbeta primers. Generated by immunoSEQ multiplex PCR, the TCRdb table keeps only in-frame clones and is missing some. The sample records 200,000 to 250,000 clones, 60% to 80% being singletons. Sequencing was carried out using PBMCs. The receptors come from a man between 18 and 35 years old in good health and CMV-seronegative.

This chain connects TRBV6-6 to TRBJ2-3; 9 bases align to TRBD2. V lost 5 bases to trimming and J lost 4 bases; unmatched junction nucleotides: 7. The CDR3 is 15 amino acids. The germline V gene has CDR1 MNHNY and CDR2 SVGAGI (reference sequence). As DNA, the CDR3 is TGTGCCAGCAGTCAGCTAGCGGGATTCTCAGATACGCAGTATTTT. This encodes CASSQLAGFSDTQYF.

V is TRBV6-1 and J is TRBJ2-3, with TRBD2 matching over 8 bases. Germline assignment: CDR1 MNHNS and CDR2 SASEGT. Trimming took 6 bases from V and 4 from J; bases not matched to a gene: 9. CDR3 size: 15 residues. The CDR3 nucleotides are TGTGCCAGCAGAACACTCAGCGGGGGCGCAGATACGCAGTATTTT. Encoded protein: CASRTLSGGADTQYF.

The J gene is TRBJ1-3, the V gene TRBV7-6; 11 positions match TRBD1. Germline CDR1 and CDR2: SGHVS and FNYEAQ. The V and J ends lost 5 bases and 4 bases, in that order; junction bases with no gene match: 7. The CDR3 is 16 residues long. CDR3 in DNA: TGTGCCAGCAGCCCTGGACAGGGGGCGGTAGGAAACACCATATATTTT. Its protein is CASSPGQGAVGNTIYF. The full variable domain, in which reference TRBV7-6 and TRBJ1-3 provide the parts outside the CDR3, is GAGVSQSPRYKVTKRGQDVALRCDPISGHVSLYWYRQALGQGPEFLTYFNYEAQQDKSGLPNDRFSAERPEGSISTLTIQRTEQRDSAMYRCASSPGQGAVGNTIYFGEGSWLTVV.

This chain links TRBV29-1 with TRBJ2-1, with unresolved D. Germline V CDR1 and CDR2: SQVTM, ANQGSEA. The CDR3 length is 12 residues. With 5 bases removed from V and 6 bases from J, the gap between germline ends came to 11 bases. The CDR3 nucleotides are TGCAGCGTTCCCCTCCCGGGCAATGAGCAGTTCTTC. Translated, it gives CSVPLPGNEQFF.

The chain links TRBV7-3 to TRBJ2-2, with 12 bases that match TRBD2. Germline V gene lookup returns CDR1 SGHTA and CDR2 FQGTGA. This CDR3 contains 17 residues. Trimming at V came to 5 bases and at J to 2 bases, leaving 6 bases not matched to a gene. This chain's CDR3 is CASSERLAGANTGELFF. CDR3 nucleotide sequence: TGTGCCAGCAGCGAAAGACTAGCGGGGGCTAACACCGGGGAGCTGTTTTTT.